One and the same sample provided the 17 T cell receptor beta chains below, sequenced in a study of PD-1 blockade in classical Hodgkin lymphoma. Profiled with immunoSEQ multiplex PCR; TCRdb holds only in-frame clones, not every one. The table lists more than 25,000 clones, approximately 81% of them singletons, with around 35% in the top ten. Each patient relapsed following autologous stem cell transplantation, and prior brentuximab vedotin exposure differed. Here the sequenced sample was peripheral blood mononuclear cells (PBMCs), taken before the second cycle of nivolumab. The receptors derive from a human donor with classical Hodgkin lymphoma.

The gene calls are TRBV11-3 and TRBJ2-5; 12 positions agree with TRBD2. The CDR3 extends over 16 amino acids. The V gene end was trimmed by 5 bases and the J gene end by 4 bases; junction bases not matched to a gene: 8. Germline CDR1 and CDR2: SGHNT and YENEEA. The CDR3 spells CASSPPSGGARETQYF. DNA of the CDR3: TGTGCCAGCAGCCCGCCTAGCGGGGGGGCTCGAGAGACCCAGTACTTC.

The chain carries TRBV4-2 and TRBJ1-4; 7 bases fit TRBD1. The CDR3 consists of 16 residues. Germline CDR1 and CDR2: LGHNA and YNFKEQ. V was pared by 4 bases and J by 5 bases, with 10 bases of the junction left unmatched. The CDR3 nucleotides read TGTGCCAGCAGCCCCGGGACAGTCGTCAAAAATGAAAAACTGTTTTTT. It codes for CASSPGTVVKNEKLFF.

This clone is a singleton in its sample. The J gene is TRBJ2-6, the V gene TRBV7-9; D call uncertain. The CDR3 has 13 residues. CDR1 is SEHNR, CDR2 FQNEAQ, per germline (reference sequence). V was shortened by 10 bases and J by 0 bases, with 7 bases between the two germline ends. Here the CDR3 reads CANPNSGANVLTF. The CDR3 DNA sequence: TGTGCCAACCCGAACTCTGGGGCCAACGTCCTGACTTTC.

V gene TRBV5-1 combines with J gene TRBJ2-3; D is possibly TRBD1 (6 bases). Trimming left V 4 bases short and J 1 base short, with 10 bases between. This CDR3 has 14 residues. Germline V gene sequence: CDR1 SGHRS, CDR2 YFSETQ. The CDR3 sequence: CASSIRTGTDTQYF. CDR3 DNA: TGCGCCAGCAGCATCCGGACAGGCACAGATACGCAGTATTTT.

The count of this clone is one. The chain carries TRBV19 and TRBJ1-4; D is possibly TRBD1 (5 bases). The CDR3 covers 15 residues. Germline values: CDR1 LNHDA, CDR2 SQIVND (reference sequence). V was trimmed by 4 bases and J by 2 bases, leaving 11 bases between them. In DNA, the CDR3 is TGTGCCAGTAGTACGGGGGAGACGACTAATGAAAAACTGTTTTTT. It is translated as CASSTGETTNEKLFF.

The chain carries TRBV28 and TRBJ2-7; D is unclear. This CDR3 contains 15 residues. V lost 3 bases and J 2 bases, leaving 14 bases between the germline ends. CDR1 and CDR2 (germline): MDHEN, SYDVKM. CDR3: CASSFLSRLAYEQYF. As DNA, the CDR3 is TGTGCCAGCAGTTTTTTGTCCAGGTTGGCCTACGAGCAGTACTTC.

This clone came up once. The rearrangement uses TRBV21-1 and TRBJ1-1; TRBD1 is the table's D call, not checked against the DNA. TRBV21-1 is reported as a pseudogene. The CDR3 runs to 13 residues. The CDR3 nucleotides read TGTGCCAGCAGCATGATACAGGTCCTGGGAGCTTTCTTT. Its protein product is CASSMIQVLGAFF.

This clone was observed a few times. The rearrangement joins TRBV6-5 to TRBJ2-3; D may be TRBD2 (5 bases). Germline V gene lookup returns CDR1 MNHEY and CDR2 SVGAGI. V was clipped by 6 bases and J by 5 bases, with 9 bases between them. The CDR3 length is 12 residues. Written as DNA, the CDR3 is TGTGCCAGCAGAACAGAGGGAGATACGCAGTATTTT. As protein: CASRTEGDTQYF.

The V gene is TRBV7-6, the J gene TRBJ1-3, with 10 bases lining up with TRBD1. The CDR3 has 14 residues. The V gene's germline CDR1 is SGHVS and CDR2 FNYEAQ. V lost 4 bases, J lost 8 bases, and 5 bases stayed unmatched. The CDR3 protein is CASSSTGGADTIYF. The CDR3 nucleotides are TGTGCCAGCAGCTCGACAGGGGGCGCGGACACCATATATTTT.

The gene calls are TRBV6-5 and TRBJ1-1; D uncertain. The CDR3 sequence is 14 residues long. The germline V gene has CDR1 MNHEY and CDR2 SVGAGI. V was cut by 5 bases and J by 1 base, with 11 bases left in between. CDR3 nucleotides: TGTGCCAGCAGTCCAGAGGGCTGGAACACTGAAGCTTTCTTT. Translation gives CASSPEGWNTEAFF.

In the case of this clone: In the same sample, other DNA sequences code for this CDR3. The chain combines TRBV9 with TRBJ2-7; 9 bases match TRBD1. The CDR3 has 15 residues. After removal of 3 bases from V and 2 bases from J, the junction contained 6 bases not matched to a gene. Germline CDR1 is SGDLS and CDR2 is YYNGEE. CDR3 protein: CASSAGQGPTYEQYF. The CDR3 DNA reads TGTGCCAGCAGCGCGGGACAGGGCCCTACCTACGAGCAGTACTTC.

The rearrangement uses TRBV19 and TRBJ2-1, with D perhaps matching TRBD2 (5 bases). CDR1 is LNHDA and CDR2 is SQIVND in the germline V gene (reference sequence). The CDR3 totals 16 residues. The V end lost 4 bases, the J end lost 7 bases, and 20 bases lay between the germline ends. CDR3 region: CASSKWTDGVGNEQFF. In nucleotides, the CDR3 is TGTGCCAGTAGTAAATGGACCGACGGGGTTGGAAATGAGCAGTTCTTC.

This clone appeared a single time. The chain couples TRBV9 to TRBJ2-5; TRBD2 matches at 7 bases. V lost 2 bases and J lost 0; bases outside the gene matches: 10. The CDR3 loop spans 17 amino acids. Germline assignment: CDR1 SGDLS and CDR2 YYNGEE. CDR3 coding DNA: TGTGCCAGCAGCGTCGGAGCGGGGTCCTTATACCAAGAGACCCAGTACTTC. As protein: CASSVGAGSLYQETQYF.

The CDR3, as DNA: TGTGCCAGCAGCTCGACAGATGGCACAGATACGCAGTATTTT. Encoded protein: CASSSTDGTDTQYF. The chain couples TRBV11-3 to TRBJ2-3, with a tentative D call TRBD1 (5 bases). V lost 4 bases and J lost 1, with 9 bases in between. Germline assignment: CDR1 SGHNT and CDR2 YENEEA. The length of the CDR3 is 14 residues.

This chain links TRBV5-1 with TRBJ1-3; D may be TRBD1 (6 bases). Germline assignment: CDR1 SGHRS and CDR2 YFSETQ. The ends were cut back, 6 bases at V and 2 bases at J, with 15 bases in the middle. This CDR3 has 15 amino acids. CDR3 in DNA: TGCGCCAGCACTTTCGCAGGGGACCCTGGAAACACCATATATTTT. This translates into CASTFAGDPGNTIYF.

This chain links TRBV18 with TRBJ1-4, with 7 positions matching TRBD1. Germline values: CDR1 KGHSH, CDR2 LQKENI. The CDR3 runs 13 residues. V was pared by 5 bases and J by 8 bases, with 5 bases of the junction left unmatched. The CDR3 sequence is CASSYGQEEKLFF. CDR3 nucleotides: TGTGCCAGCTCATATGGACAGGAGGAAAAACTGTTTTTT.

The chain couples TRBV27 to TRBJ2-7; TRBD1 matches at 7 bases. From germline, CDR1 is MNHEY and CDR2 SMNVEV (reference sequence). V was clipped by 6 bases and J by 2 bases; unmatched bases: 7. This CDR3 contains 14 residues. The CDR3 bases are TGTGCCAGCAGACCACGACAGGGACCCTACGAGCAGTACTTC. Its protein is CASRPRQGPYEQYF.